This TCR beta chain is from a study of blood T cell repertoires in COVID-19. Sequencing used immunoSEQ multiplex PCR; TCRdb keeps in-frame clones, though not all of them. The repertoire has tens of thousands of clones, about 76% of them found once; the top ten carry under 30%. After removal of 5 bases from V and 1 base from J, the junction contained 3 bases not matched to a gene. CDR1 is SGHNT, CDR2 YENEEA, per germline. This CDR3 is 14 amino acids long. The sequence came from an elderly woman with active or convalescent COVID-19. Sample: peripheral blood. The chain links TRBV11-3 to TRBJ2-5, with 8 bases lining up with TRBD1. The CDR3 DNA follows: TGTGCCAGCAGCCTCGGGACAGGCCAAGAGACCCAGTACTTC. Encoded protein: CASSLGTGQETQYF.